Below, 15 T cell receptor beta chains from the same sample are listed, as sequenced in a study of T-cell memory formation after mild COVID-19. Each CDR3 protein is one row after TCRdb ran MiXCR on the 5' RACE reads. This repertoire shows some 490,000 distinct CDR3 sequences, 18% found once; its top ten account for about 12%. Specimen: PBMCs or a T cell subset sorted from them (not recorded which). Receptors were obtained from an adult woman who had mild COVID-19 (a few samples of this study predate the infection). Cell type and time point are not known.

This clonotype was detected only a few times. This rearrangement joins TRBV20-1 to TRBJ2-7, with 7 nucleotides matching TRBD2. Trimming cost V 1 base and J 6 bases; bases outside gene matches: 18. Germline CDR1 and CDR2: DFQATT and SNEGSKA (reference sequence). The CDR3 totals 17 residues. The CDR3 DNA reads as TGCAGTGCTAGAGGGGGCGGGGGAAATCCGCGGGTCTCCGAGCAGTACTTC. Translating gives CSARGGGGNPRVSEQYF.

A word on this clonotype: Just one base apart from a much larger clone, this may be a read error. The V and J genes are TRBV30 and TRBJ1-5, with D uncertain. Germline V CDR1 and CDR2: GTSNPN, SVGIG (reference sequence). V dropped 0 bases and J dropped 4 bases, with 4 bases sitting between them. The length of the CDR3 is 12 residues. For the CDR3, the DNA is TGTGCCTGGAGTGTAGGGAATCAGCCCCAGCATTTT. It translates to CAWSVGNQPQHF.

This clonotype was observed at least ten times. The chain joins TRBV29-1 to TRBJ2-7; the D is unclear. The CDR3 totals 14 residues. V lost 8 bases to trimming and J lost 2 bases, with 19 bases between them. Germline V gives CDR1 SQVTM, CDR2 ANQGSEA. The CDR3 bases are TGCAGCACCCTGGCAGTCAGCAACCCCTACGAGCAGTACTTC. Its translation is CSTLAVSNPYEQYF.

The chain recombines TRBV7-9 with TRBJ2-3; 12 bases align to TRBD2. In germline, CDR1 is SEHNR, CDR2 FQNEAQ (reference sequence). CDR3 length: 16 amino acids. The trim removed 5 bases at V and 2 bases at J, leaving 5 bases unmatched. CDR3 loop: CASSATSGSLTDTQYF. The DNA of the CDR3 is TGTGCCAGCAGCGCGACTAGCGGGAGCCTCACAGATACGCAGTATTTT.

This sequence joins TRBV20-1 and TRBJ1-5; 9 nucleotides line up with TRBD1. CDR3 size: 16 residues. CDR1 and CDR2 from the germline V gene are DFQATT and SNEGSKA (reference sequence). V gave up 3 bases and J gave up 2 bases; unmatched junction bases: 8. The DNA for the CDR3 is TGCAGTGCTAGGCGACAGGGGGTTCGGGGCAATCAGCCCCAGCATTTT. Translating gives CSARRQGVRGNQPQHF.

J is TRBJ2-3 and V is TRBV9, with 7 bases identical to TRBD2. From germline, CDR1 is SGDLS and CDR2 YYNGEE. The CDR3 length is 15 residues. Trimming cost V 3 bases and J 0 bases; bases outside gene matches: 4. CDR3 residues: CASSDSGFSTDTQYF. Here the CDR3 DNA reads TGTGCCAGCAGCGATAGCGGGTTCAGCACAGATACGCAGTATTTT.

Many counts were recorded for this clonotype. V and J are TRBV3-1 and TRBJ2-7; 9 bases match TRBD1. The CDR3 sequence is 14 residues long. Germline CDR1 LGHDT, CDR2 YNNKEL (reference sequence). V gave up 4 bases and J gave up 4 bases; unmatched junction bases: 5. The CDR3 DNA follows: TGTGCCAGCAGCCCGCGGGACAGGGAATACGAGCAGTACTTC. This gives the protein CASSPRDREYEQYF.

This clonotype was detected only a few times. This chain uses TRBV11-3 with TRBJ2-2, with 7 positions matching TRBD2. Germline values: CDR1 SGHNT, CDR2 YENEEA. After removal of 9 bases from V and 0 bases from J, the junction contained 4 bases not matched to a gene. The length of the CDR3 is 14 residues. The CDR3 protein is CASQSGTNTGELFF. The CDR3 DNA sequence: TGTGCCAGTCAGAGCGGGACGAACACCGGGGAGCTGTTTTTT.

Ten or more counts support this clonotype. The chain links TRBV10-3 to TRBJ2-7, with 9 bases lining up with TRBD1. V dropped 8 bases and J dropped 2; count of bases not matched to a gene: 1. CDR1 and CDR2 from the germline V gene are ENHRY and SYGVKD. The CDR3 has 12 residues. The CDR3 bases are TGTGCCATCGGGACAGGGACCTACGAGCAGTACTTC. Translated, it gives CAIGTGTYEQYF.

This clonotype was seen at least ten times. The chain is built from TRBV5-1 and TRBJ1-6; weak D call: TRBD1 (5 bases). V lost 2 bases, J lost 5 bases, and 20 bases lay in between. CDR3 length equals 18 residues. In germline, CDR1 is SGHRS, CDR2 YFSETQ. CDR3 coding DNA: TGCGCCAGCAGCTTTACTCAGACGGGGGGGTCTAATAATTCACCCCTCCACTTT. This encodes CASSFTQTGGSNNSPLHF.

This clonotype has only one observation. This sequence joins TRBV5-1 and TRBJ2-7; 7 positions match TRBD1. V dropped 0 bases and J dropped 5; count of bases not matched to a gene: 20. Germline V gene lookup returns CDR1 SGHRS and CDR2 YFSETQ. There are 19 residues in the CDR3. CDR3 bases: TGCGCCAGCAGCTTGGCGAGCGCCCCAGGGGGTCGGTCCTCGAACGAGCAGTACTTC. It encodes CASSLASAPGGRSSNEQYF.

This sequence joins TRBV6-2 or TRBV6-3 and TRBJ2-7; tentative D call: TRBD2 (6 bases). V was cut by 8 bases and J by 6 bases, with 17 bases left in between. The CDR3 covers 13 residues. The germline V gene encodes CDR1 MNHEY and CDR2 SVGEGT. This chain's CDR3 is CASATGTFGEQYF. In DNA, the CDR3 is TGTGCCAGCGCGACCGGGACTTTTGGCGAGCAGTACTTC.

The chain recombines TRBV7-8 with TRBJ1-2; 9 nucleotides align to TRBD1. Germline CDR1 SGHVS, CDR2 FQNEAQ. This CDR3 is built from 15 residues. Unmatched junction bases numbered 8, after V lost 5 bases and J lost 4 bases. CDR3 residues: CASSPEQGAGYGYTF. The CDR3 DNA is TGTGCCAGCAGCCCCGAACAGGGGGCCGGCTATGGCTACACCTTC.

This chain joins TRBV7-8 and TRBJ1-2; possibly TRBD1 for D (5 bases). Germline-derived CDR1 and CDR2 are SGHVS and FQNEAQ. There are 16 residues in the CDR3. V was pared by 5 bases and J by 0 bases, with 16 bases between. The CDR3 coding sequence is TGTGCCAGCAGCCTCGGACAAGCCTGGGCTAACTATGGCTACACCTTC. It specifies CASSLGQAWANYGYTF.

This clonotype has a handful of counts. CDR3 bases: TGTGCCAGCAGCTTATCGGGGGCCGAGCAGTACTTC. It is translated as CASSLSGAEQYF. This chain connects TRBV11-1 to TRBJ2-7, with D perhaps assigned TRBD1 or TRBD2 (6 bases each). V lost 2 bases to trimming and J lost 6 bases, with 8 bases between them. The germline V gene encodes CDR1 SGHAT and CDR2 FQDESV (reference sequence). The length of the CDR3 is 12 residues.